The 21 T cell receptor beta chains listed next were all sequenced from one sample in a study of blood T cells in healthy people across ages. The second PCR ran about 6 to 11 cycles with a sample-barcoded 5' primer and J-beta primers. TCRdb processed the 5' RACE reads anew with MiXCR; each CDR3 protein has one entry. The sample has about 750,000 distinct CDR3 sequences, 50% to 65% seen once. Sequencing was performed on blood. The receptors stem from an elderly man in good health.

This clonotype appeared once. Since a much larger clone is just one base distant, this may be a read error. The CDR3 region is CASSPPISGNIQYF. CDR3 sequence (DNA): TGTGCCAGCTCACCACCAATTTCCGGAAACATTCAGTACTTC. V and J are TRBV18 and TRBJ2-4; D remains ambiguous. The CDR3 has 14 residues. V lost 0 bases, J lost 6 bases, and 9 bases lay in between. Germline V gene data show CDR1 as KGHSH and CDR2 as LQKENI.

V and J are TRBV12-3 or TRBV12-4 and TRBJ2-7; 9 bases are a match to TRBD2. The CDR3 length is 15 residues. V gave up 4 bases and J gave up 2 bases; unmatched junction bases: 6. CDR3 region: CASSSRTSAAYEQYF. The CDR3 coding sequence is TGTGCCAGCAGTTCTAGGACTAGCGCCGCCTACGAGCAGTACTTC.

The chain links TRBV7-3 to TRBJ2-1; the match to TRBD2 covers 8 bases. The J call could be wrong; TRBJ2-7 is a better fit for the DNA end. Germline V gives CDR1 SGHTA, CDR2 FQGTGA. The CDR3 spans 13 residues. The DNA of the CDR3 is TGTGCCAGCAGCAAACCCGGGAGGGTCGAGCAGTACTTC. It encodes CASSKPGRVEQYF.

The chain is built from TRBV25-1 and TRBJ2-7, with D perhaps TRBD1 or TRBD2 (5 bases each). This CDR3 is 16 amino acids long. Germline V lookup: CDR1 MGHDK, CDR2 SYGVNS. V lost 2 bases and J lost 7, with 21 bases in between. The CDR3 DNA sequence: TGTGCCAGCAGTGAACGGAGGAAACAAACTAGGGGTGAGCAGTACTTC. Amino acids: CASSERRKQTRGEQYF.

The genes are TRBV15 and TRBJ2-7; D tentatively fits TRBD1 or TRBD2 (7 bases each). The J call may be in error: the DNA end matches TRBJ2-4 better. The germline V gene encodes CDR1 LNHNV and CDR2 YYDKDF (reference sequence). The length of the CDR3 is 14 residues. CDR3 protein: CATSRAGGGNIQYF. In DNA, the CDR3 is TGTGCCACCAGCAGGGCAGGGGGGGGAAACATTCAGTACTTC.

This chain joins TRBV5-1 and TRBJ2-5; 8 bases fit TRBD2. Germline V gene sequence: CDR1 SGHRS, CDR2 YFSETQ. This CDR3 comprises 15 residues. Trimming cost V 3 bases and J 5 bases; bases outside gene matches: 9. CDR3 bases: TGCGCCAGCAGCTCCACGGGACTAGAAAGGGAGACCCAGTACTTC. Protein product: CASSSTGLERETQYF. The variable domain in full, completed from reference TRBV5-1 and TRBJ2-5, reads KAGVTQTPRYLIKTRGQQVTLSCSPISGHRSVSWYQQTPGQGLQFLFEYFSETQRNKGNFPGRFSGRQFSNSRSEMNVSTLELGDSALYLCASSSTGLERETQYFGPGTRLLVL.

The CDR3 nucleotides read TGCAGTGCTAGAGATCCGGACAGGGTGGGCAATGAGCAGTTCTTC. Residues: CSARDPDRVGNEQFF. The genes are TRBV20-1 and TRBJ2-1; 8 bases fit TRBD1. The CDR3 runs 15 residues. Trimming removed 0 bases from V and 6 bases from J; junction bases left unmatched: 7. The germline gives CDR1 DFQATT, CDR2 SNEGSKA (reference sequence).

The chain uses TRBV4-1 and TRBJ2-1; D remains unclear. TRBJ2-7 explains the end of the DNA better; the J call may be wrong. This CDR3 is built from 14 residues. Germline loops: CDR1 MGHRA, CDR2 YSYEKL. CDR3 sequence: CASSQDGYYYEQYF. In nucleotides, the CDR3 is TGCGCCAGCAGCCAAGATGGGTACTACTACGAGCAGTACTTC.

This clonotype was counted a few times. This sequence joins TRBV6-1 and TRBJ2-7; D is unresolved. Germline CDR1 reads MNHNS; CDR2 reads SASEGT. The CDR3 extends over 12 amino acids. V was cut by 6 bases and J by 4 bases, with 10 bases left in between. CDR3 sequence reads: CASSSTKYEQYF. DNA for the CDR3: TGTGCCAGCAGCTCCACCAAATACGAGCAGTACTTC.

The chain employs TRBV20-1 and TRBJ2-7; TRBD2 might be the D (5 bases). Germline lookup yields CDR1 DFQATT and CDR2 SNEGSKA (reference sequence). The length of the CDR3 is 14 residues. Trimming stripped 4 bases from V and 3 bases from J, with 16 bases between. The CDR3 sequence: CSATTVPAGYEQYF. The CDR3 DNA is TGCAGTGCTACCACTGTCCCTGCGGGCTACGAGCAGTACTTC.

This clonotype was counted between two and nine times. The chain carries TRBV20-1 and TRBJ2-1, with D uncertain. Trimming shortened V by 1 base and J by 7 bases, and 14 bases separated the two germline ends. CDR3 length equals 14 residues. In germline, CDR1 is DFQATT, CDR2 SNEGSKA (reference sequence). The chain's CDR3 is CSARGSPWFNEQFF. CDR3 DNA sequence: TGCAGTGCTAGAGGCAGTCCTTGGTTTAATGAGCAGTTCTTC.

The chain has TRBV6-6 and TRBJ2-2; 8 positions agree with TRBD2. Germline V lookup: CDR1 MNHNY, CDR2 SVGAGI (reference sequence). Trimming took 5 bases from V and 5 from J; bases not matched to a gene: 10. The CDR3 sequence is 16 residues long. The CDR3 sequence: CASSASAGGVTGELFF. The CDR3 nucleotides are TGTGCCAGCAGTGCGTCGGCGGGAGGAGTTACCGGGGAGCTGTTTTTT.

V usage is TRBV20-1 and J usage is TRBJ1-4, with a tentative D call TRBD1 (6 bases). The germline CDR1 and CDR2 sequences are DFQATT and SNEGSKA (reference sequence). The CDR3 covers 15 residues. V lost 3 bases, J lost 0 bases, and 11 bases lay in between. The CDR3 DNA follows: TGCAGTGCTAGCAGGACAGCCGCAACTAATGAAAAACTGTTTTTT. Amino acid sequence: CSASRTAATNEKLFF.

This clonotype was detected only a few times. The chain recombines TRBV6-5 with TRBJ2-5, with D maybe TRBD2 (6 bases). CDR1 and CDR2 (germline): MNHEY, SVGAGI. The CDR3 covers 14 residues. V lost 8 bases and J lost 6, with 19 bases in between. CDR3 protein: CASYGGTSLQTQYF. Written as DNA, the CDR3 is TGTGCCAGCTACGGCGGGACGTCCCTGCAGACCCAGTACTTC.

This clonotype has a handful of counts. This chain uses TRBV15 with TRBJ1-5; no definite D call. Germline V lookup: CDR1 LNHNV, CDR2 YYDKDF (reference sequence). Trimming took 2 bases from V and 2 from J, leaving 10 bases between them. CDR3 length: 15 amino acids. CDR3 loop: CATSRTDGGNQPQHF. DNA for the CDR3: TGTGCCACCAGCAGAACAGATGGTGGCAATCAGCCCCAGCATTTT.

The chain links TRBV7-2 to TRBJ2-7; the match to TRBD2 covers 8 bases. Germline V gene sequence: CDR1 SGHTA, CDR2 FQGNSA. V lost 0 bases, J lost 7 bases, and 5 bases stayed unmatched. CDR3 length equals 14 residues. The chain's CDR3 is CASSLAGLVNEQYF. The CDR3 coding sequence is TGTGCCAGCAGCTTAGCGGGACTAGTCAATGAGCAGTACTTC.

J is TRBJ2-7 and V is TRBV6-5, with D possibly TRBD1 on 5 matching bases. Germline CDR1 and CDR2: MNHEY and SVGAGI. CDR3 length: 14 residues. Trimming stripped 9 bases from V and 0 bases from J, with 15 bases between. The CDR3 spells CARTDKIVSYEQYF. CDR3 DNA sequence: TGTGCCAGGACGGACAAAATCGTCTCCTACGAGCAGTACTTC.

This chain links TRBV20-1 with TRBJ2-5; 7 bases fit TRBD2. Germline values: CDR1 DFQATT, CDR2 SNEGSKA (reference sequence). Trimming took 5 bases from V and 4 from J; bases not matched to a gene: 10. This CDR3 has 14 residues. CDR3 coding DNA: TGCAGTGCTCCCGACAGCGGGGCTGGAGAGACCCAGTACTTC. It is translated as CSAPDSGAGETQYF.

In its sample, this clonotype was seen once. The V and J genes are TRBV24-1 and TRBJ1-2; 9 bases are shared with TRBD1. CDR3 length equals 13 residues. V trimming: 5 bases; J trimming: 8 bases; junction bases outside the gene matches: 5. The germline V gene has CDR1 KGHDR and CDR2 SFDVKD. The CDR3 bases are TGTGCCACCAGTGCCCGAGGACAGGGGGGCTACACCTTC. Translating it yields CATSARGQGGYTF.

This chain uses TRBV5-6 with TRBJ1-2; a weak D match, TRBD1 (5 bases). Germline V gene sequence: CDR1 SGHDT, CDR2 YYEEEE. With 6 bases removed from V and 5 bases from J, the gap between germline ends came to 20 bases. CDR3 length equals 15 residues. The CDR3 reads CASMDPRGTQYGYTF. The CDR3 region has the DNA TGTGCCAGCATGGATCCCCGGGGGACTCAATATGGCTACACCTTC. Full variable domain (outside the CDR3, taken from reference TRBV5-6 and TRBJ1-2): DAGVTQSPTHLIKTRGQQVTLRCSPKSGHDTVSWYQQALGQGPQFIFQYYEEEERQRGNFPDRFSGHQFPNYSSELNVNALLLGDSALYLCASMDPRGTQYGYTFGSGTRLTVV.

Points on this clonotype: The germline gene is not matched at one end of the junction; a read error may be the cause. The V call is TRBV7-2, the J call TRBJ2-5; D remains ambiguous. This CDR3 comprises 11 residues. From germline, CDR1 is SGHTA and CDR2 FQGNSA. DNA for the CDR3: TGTGCCAACAGCTTCCAAGAGACCCAGTACTTC. Amino acid sequence: CANSFQETQYF.